This T cell receptor (beta chain) was retrieved from a study of cytomegalovirus exposure and HLA in healthy donors. Whole-study findings and limits: When the data were analyzed later, several of the most significant clusters appeared to be linked to common viral pathogens.

For this clone: Its cognate antigen is unknown.

Primers for the PCR totalled 60 Vbeta and 13 Jbeta. Clones were sequenced by immunoSEQ multiplex PCR, and TCRdb holds only the in-frame ones, with some missing. The table lists some 130,000 clones, 60% to 80% of them singletons. The CDR3 consists of 15 residues. Germline V gene data show CDR1 as SGHTA and CDR2 as FQGNSA. V was trimmed by 2 bases and J by 0 bases, leaving 7 bases between them. V gene TRBV7-2 combines with J gene TRBJ2-2; perhaps TRBD1 as D (5 bases). This receptor was identified in a man aged 30 to 39 in good health and CMV-seronegative. The sequenced sample consisted of PBMCs. The CDR3 nucleotides are TGTGCCAGCAGCTTAAGGGGAACGAACACCGGGGAGCTGTTTTTT. This sequence encodes CASSLRGTNTGELFF.